This T cell receptor (beta chain) appears in the sequencing data of a study of T cells in Graves' hyperthyroidism and ophthalmopathy. Study-wide results and limits: From stable hyperthyroidism, ophthalmopathy was separated by a 13 V-J model. Most clonotypes expanded in thyroid above 0.001 were likewise present in blood.

There were TCR beta CDR3 regions amplified from RNA transcripts. During a first-round RT-PCR of the TCR CDR3, the HTBI primer set was used. TCRdb recomputed calls from the multiplex PCR reads with MiXCR, one row per CDR3 protein. The sample lists a few hundred thousand distinct CDR3 sequences, roughly 15% seen once, with approximately 15% in the top ten. Hyperthyroidism had been newly diagnosed in patients aged 18 to 65, and its duration was under 2 months. Uncontrolled infection, other autoimmune disease, pregnancy or lactation excluded patients. A few counts support this clonotype. Its antigen is still unknown. Germline CDR1 reads KGHSH; CDR2 reads LQKENI. With 6 bases removed from V and 4 bases from J, the gap between germline ends came to 12 bases. The CDR3 runs to 14 residues.

Sequencing was done on a sample of blood. The sequence was collected from a woman in her 40s with Graves' hyperthyroidism. This chain uses TRBV18 with TRBJ2-2; tentatively, D is TRBD1 (6 bases). The CDR3 DNA sequence: TGTGCCAGCTCTCCTCAGGGGACCACCGGGGAGCTGTTTTTT. It specifies CASSPQGTTGELFF. Drawing the rest from reference TRBV18 and TRBJ2-2, the complete variable domain is NAGVMQNPRHLVRRRGQEARLRCSPMKGHSHVYWYRQLPEEGLKFMVYLQKENIIDESGMPKERFSAEFPKEGPSILRIQQVVRGDSAAYFCASSPQGTTGELFFGEGSRLTVL.